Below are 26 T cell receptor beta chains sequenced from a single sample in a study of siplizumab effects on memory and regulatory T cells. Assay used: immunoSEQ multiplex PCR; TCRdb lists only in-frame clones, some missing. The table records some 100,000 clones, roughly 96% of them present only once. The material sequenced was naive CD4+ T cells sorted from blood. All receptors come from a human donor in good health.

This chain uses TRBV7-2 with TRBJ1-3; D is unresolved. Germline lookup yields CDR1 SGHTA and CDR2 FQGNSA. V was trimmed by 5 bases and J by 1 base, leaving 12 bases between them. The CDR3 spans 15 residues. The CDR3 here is CASSLAWVSGNTIYF. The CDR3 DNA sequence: TGTGCCAGCAGCCTCGCATGGGTATCTGGAAACACCATATATTTT.

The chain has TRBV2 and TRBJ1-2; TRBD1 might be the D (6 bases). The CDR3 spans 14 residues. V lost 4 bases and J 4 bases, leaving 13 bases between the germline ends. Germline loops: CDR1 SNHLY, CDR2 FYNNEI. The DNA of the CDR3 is TGTGCCAGCAGTGGGGGGGCAGGGACCTATGGCTACACCTTC. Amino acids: CASSGGAGTYGYTF.

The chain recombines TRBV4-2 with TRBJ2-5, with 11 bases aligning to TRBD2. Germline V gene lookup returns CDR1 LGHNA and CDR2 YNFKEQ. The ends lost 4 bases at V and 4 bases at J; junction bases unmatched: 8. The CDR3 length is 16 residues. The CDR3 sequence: CASSPLLAGGTETQYF. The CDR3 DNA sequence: TGTGCCAGCAGCCCCCTCCTAGCGGGGGGAACAGAGACCCAGTACTTC.

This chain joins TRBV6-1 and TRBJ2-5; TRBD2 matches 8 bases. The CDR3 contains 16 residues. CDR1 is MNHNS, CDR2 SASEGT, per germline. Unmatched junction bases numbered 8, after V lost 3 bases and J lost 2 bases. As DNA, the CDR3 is TGTGCCAGCAGTGAGGTCTTCCGGGGGGGACAAGAGACCCAGTACTTC. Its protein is CASSEVFRGGQETQYF.

Here the CDR3 reads CASSQTGTGNNEQFF. CDR3 nucleotides: TGTGCCAGCAGTCAAACCGGGACAGGGAACAATGAGCAGTTCTTC. The chain links TRBV6-5 to TRBJ2-1; 9 bases are shared with TRBD1. This CDR3 is built from 15 residues. CDR1 and CDR2 from the germline V gene are MNHEY and SVGAGI. J gave up 5 bases and V 5 bases, and 7 bases lay outside the gene matches.

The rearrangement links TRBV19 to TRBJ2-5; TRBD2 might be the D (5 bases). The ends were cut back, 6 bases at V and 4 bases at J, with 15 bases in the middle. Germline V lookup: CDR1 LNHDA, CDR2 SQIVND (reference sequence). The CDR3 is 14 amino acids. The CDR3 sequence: CASSTTSAVETQYF. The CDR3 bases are TGTGCCAGTAGCACTACTAGTGCGGTAGAGACCCAGTACTTC.

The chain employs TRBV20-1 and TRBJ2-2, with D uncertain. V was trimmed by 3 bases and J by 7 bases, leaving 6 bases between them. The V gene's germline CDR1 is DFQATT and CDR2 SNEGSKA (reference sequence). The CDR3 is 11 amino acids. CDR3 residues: CSARGVGELFF. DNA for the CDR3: TGCAGTGCTAGGGGTGTCGGGGAGCTGTTTTTT.

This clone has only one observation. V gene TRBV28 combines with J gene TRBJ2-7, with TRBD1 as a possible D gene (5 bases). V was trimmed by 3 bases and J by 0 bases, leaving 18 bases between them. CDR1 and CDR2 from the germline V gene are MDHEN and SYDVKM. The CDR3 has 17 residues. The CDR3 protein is CASSFKLGRASSYEQYF. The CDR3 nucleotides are TGTGCCAGCAGTTTTAAGTTAGGCAGGGCAAGCTCCTACGAGCAGTACTTC.

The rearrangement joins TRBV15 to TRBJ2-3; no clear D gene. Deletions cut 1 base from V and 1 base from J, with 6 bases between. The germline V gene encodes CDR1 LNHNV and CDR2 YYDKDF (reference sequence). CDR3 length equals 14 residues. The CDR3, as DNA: TGTGCCACCAGCAGAGGGCAAGGCACAGATACGCAGTATTTT. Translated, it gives CATSRGQGTDTQYF.

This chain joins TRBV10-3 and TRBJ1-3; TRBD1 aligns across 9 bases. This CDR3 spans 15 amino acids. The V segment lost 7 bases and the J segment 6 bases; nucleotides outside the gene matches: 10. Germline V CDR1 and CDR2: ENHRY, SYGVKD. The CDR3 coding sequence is TGTGCCATCACCCCGGGACAGGGTCAAGCAAACACCATATATTTT. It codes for CAITPGQGQANTIYF.

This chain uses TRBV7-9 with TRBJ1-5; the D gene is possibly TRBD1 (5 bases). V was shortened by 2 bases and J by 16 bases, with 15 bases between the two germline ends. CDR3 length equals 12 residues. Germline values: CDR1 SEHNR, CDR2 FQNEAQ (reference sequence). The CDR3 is CASSLRDLAQHF. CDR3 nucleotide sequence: TGTGCCAGCAGCTTAAGGGACCTTGCGCAACATTTT. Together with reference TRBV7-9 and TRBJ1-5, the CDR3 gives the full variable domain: DTGVSQNPRHKITKRGQNVTFRCDPISEHNRLYWYRQTLGQGPEFLTYFQNEAQLEKSRLLSDRFSAERPKGSFSTLEIQRTEQGDSAMYLCASSLRDLAQHFGDGTRLSIL.

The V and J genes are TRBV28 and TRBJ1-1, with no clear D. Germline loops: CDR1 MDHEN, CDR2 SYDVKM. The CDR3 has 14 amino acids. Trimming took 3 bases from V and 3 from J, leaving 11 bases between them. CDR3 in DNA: TGTGCCAGCAGTTTGGAGGCGCGGTACACTGAAGCTTTCTTT. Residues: CASSLEARYTEAFF.

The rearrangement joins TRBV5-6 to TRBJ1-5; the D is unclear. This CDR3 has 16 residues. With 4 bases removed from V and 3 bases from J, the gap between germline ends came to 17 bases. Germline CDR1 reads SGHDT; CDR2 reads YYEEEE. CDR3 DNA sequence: TGTGCCAGCAGCAAGCCTCCCAGCATCTTCAATCAGCCCCAGCATTTT. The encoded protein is CASSKPPSIFNQPQHF.

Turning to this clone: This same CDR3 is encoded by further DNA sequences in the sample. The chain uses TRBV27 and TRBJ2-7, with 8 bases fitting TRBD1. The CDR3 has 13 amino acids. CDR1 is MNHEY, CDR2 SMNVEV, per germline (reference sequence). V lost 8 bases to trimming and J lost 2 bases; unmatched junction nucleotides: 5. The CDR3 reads CASRDRNTYEQYF. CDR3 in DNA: TGTGCCAGCCGGGACAGGAATACCTACGAGCAGTACTTC.

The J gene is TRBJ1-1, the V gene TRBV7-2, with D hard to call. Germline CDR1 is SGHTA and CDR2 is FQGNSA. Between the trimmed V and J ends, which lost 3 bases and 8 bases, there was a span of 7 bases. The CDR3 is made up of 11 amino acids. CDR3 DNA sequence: TGTGCCAGCAGCTTGGCGGTAGAAGCTTTCTTT. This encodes CASSLAVEAFF.

The CDR3 DNA sequence: TGTGCCAGCAGACCCGACAGGGCCGGTGAGCAGTTCTTC. Encoded protein: CASRPDRAGEQFF. The gene calls are TRBV7-3 and TRBJ2-1, with 7 positions matching TRBD1. The CDR3 length is 13 residues. The V gene end was trimmed by 6 bases and the J gene end by 9 bases; junction bases not matched to a gene: 8. CDR1 and CDR2 (germline): SGHTA, FQGTGA.

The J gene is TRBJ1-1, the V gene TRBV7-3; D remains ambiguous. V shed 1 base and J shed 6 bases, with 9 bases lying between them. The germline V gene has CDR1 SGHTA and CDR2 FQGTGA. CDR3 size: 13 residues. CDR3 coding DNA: TGTGCCAGCAGCTTAAGTCCAGTGTCTGAAGCTTTCTTT. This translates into CASSLSPVSEAFF.

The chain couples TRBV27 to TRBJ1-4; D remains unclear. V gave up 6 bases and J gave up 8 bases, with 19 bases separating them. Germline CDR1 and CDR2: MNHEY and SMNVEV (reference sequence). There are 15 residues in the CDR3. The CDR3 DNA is TGTGCCAGCAGGCTGCGGGTGGGCTTAAGGGAAAAACTGTTTTTT. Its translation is CASRLRVGLREKLFF. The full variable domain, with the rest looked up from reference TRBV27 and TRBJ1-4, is EAQVTQNPRYLITVTGKKLTVTCSQNMNHEYMSWYRQDPGLGLRQIYYSMNVEVTDKGDVPEGYKVSRKEKRNFPLILESPSPNQTSLYFCASRLRVGLREKLFFGSGTQLSVL.

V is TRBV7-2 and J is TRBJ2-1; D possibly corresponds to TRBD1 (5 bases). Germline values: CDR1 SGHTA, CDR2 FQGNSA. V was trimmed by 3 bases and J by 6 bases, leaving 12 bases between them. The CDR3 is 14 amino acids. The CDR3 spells CASSFPSRGNEQFF. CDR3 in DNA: TGTGCCAGCAGCTTCCCGTCAAGGGGCAATGAGCAGTTCTTC.

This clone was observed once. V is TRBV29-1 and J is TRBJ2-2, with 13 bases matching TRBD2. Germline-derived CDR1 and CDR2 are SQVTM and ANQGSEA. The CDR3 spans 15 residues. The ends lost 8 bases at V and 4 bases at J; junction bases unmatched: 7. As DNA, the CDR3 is TGCAGCTCATTTACTAGCGGGGGGGCCACCGGGGAGCTGTTTTTT. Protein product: CSSFTSGGATGELFF.

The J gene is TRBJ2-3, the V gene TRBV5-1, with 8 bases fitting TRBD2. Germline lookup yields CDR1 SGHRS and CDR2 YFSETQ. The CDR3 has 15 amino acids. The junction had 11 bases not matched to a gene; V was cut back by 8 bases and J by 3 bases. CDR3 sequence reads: CASAQSGGPTDTQYF. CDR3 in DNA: TGCGCCAGTGCCCAGTCGGGGGGGCCGACAGATACGCAGTATTTT.

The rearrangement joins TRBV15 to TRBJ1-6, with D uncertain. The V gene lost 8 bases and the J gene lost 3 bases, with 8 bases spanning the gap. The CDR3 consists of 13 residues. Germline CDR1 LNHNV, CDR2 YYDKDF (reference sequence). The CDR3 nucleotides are TGTGCCACCGCTCAGAGCTATAATTCACCCCTCCACTTT. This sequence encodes CATAQSYNSPLHF.

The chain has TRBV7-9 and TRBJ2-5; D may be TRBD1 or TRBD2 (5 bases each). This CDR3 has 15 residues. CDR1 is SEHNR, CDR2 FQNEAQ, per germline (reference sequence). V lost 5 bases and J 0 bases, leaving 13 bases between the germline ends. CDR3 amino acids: CASSLRDGYQETQYF. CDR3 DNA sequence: TGTGCCAGCAGCCTCCGGGACGGATACCAAGAGACCCAGTACTTC. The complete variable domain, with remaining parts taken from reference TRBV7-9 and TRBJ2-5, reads DTGVSQNPRHKITKRGQNVTFRCDPISEHNRLYWYRQTLGQGPEFLTYFQNEAQLEKSRLLSDRFSAERPKGSFSTLEIQRTEQGDSAMYLCASSLRDGYQETQYFGPGTRLLVL.

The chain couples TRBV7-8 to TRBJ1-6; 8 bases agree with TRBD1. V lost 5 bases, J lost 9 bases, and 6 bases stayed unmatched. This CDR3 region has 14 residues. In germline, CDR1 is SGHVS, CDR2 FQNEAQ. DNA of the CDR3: TGTGCCAGCAGCCCCCCAACAGGGGGTTCACCCCTCCACTTT. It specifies CASSPPTGGSPLHF.

In nucleotides, the CDR3 is TGTGCCAGCAGTCTACCCGGGACAGGACCCTATGGCTACACCTTC. Translation: CASSLPGTGPYGYTF. This sequence joins TRBV2 and TRBJ1-2; 8 bases match TRBD1. The J segment lost 4 bases and the V segment lost 5 bases, leaving 9 bases of the junction unmatched. CDR3 length: 15 residues. Looked up from germline, CDR1 is SNHLY and CDR2 is FYNNEI.

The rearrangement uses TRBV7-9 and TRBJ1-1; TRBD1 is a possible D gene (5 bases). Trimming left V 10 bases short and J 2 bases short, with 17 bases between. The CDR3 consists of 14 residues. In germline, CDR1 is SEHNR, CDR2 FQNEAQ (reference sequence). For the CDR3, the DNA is TGTGCCACCCGGGGGGAACCGACAAACACTGAAGCTTTCTTT. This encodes CATRGEPTNTEAFF.